Presented here are 15 T cell receptor beta chains from one specimen sequenced in a study of post-analysis software for immune sequencing data. Study-wide findings and caveats: Patients had higher frequencies than controls of a handful of TRBV segments, including TRBV5-6, TRBV5-1 and TRBV20-1.

No antigens are known for them. The authors incorporated unique molecular identifiers into the TCR beta cDNA libraries. Using its own MiXCR run on the PCR reads, TCRdb lists one record per CDR3 protein. In the table there are some 700,000 distinct CDR3 sequences, 55% to 60% of which are singletons. The sample comprised blood. All receptors derive from a girl aged 2 to 10 with multiple sclerosis.

This clonotype was seen a few times. The chain couples TRBV12-3 or TRBV12-4 to TRBJ2-3; 12 bases fit TRBD2. This CDR3 spans 16 amino acids. Trimming removed 6 bases from V and 4 bases from J; junction bases left unmatched: 8. CDR3 region: CASRLAGGPPPDTQYF. The DNA for the CDR3 is TGTGCCAGCAGACTAGCGGGGGGTCCCCCCCCAGATACGCAGTATTTT.

The rearrangement joins TRBV7-3 to TRBJ2-1; D not certain. V was trimmed by 6 bases and J by 2 bases, leaving 8 bases between them. This CDR3 is built from 13 residues. The germline V gene encodes CDR1 SGHTA and CDR2 FQGTGA. Here the CDR3 reads CASSSQAYNEQFF. The CDR3 DNA reads TGTGCCAGCAGTTCCCAGGCCTACAATGAGCAGTTCTTC.

The chain couples TRBV4-2 to TRBJ1-1; D gene unclear. This CDR3 is built from 17 residues. V lost 0 bases to trimming and J lost 0 bases, with 14 bases between them. Germline V gene lookup returns CDR1 LGHNA and CDR2 YNFKEQ. The CDR3: CASSQDPVLKLNTEAFF. The CDR3 nucleotides are TGTGCCAGCAGCCAAGATCCTGTTTTGAAATTGAACACTGAAGCTTTCTTT.

This clonotype was seen a handful of times. The chain combines TRBV20-1 with TRBJ2-1, with a weak D call TRBD2 (5 bases). Germline loops: CDR1 DFQATT, CDR2 SNEGSKA (reference sequence). With 2 bases removed from V and 1 base from J, the gap between germline ends came to 18 bases. CDR3 length equals 17 residues. For the CDR3, the DNA is TGCAGTGCTAGAACTTTTCCTGTGCCGGGGTCCTACAATGAGCAGTTCTTC. Protein: CSARTFPVPGSYNEQFF.

J is TRBJ1-2 and V is TRBV29-1, with TRBD1 identical over 7 bases. J gave up 10 bases and V 6 bases, and 8 bases lay outside the gene matches. The CDR3 is made up of 11 amino acids. CDR1 and CDR2 (germline): SQVTM, ANQGSEA. CDR3 bases: TGCAGCGTAACAAGACAGGGAACCTACACCTTC. Its translation is CSVTRQGTYTF.

The CDR3 region has the DNA TGTGCCAGCAGCTTCGGTTCCAGCGGGGGGGCAGATACGCAGTATTTT. This translates into CASSFGSSGGADTQYF. The chain links TRBV7-9 to TRBJ2-3; 10 bases map to TRBD2. V was pared by 3 bases and J by 4 bases, with 7 bases of the junction left unmatched. This CDR3 spans 16 amino acids. Germline V gene sequence: CDR1 SEHNR, CDR2 FQNEAQ (reference sequence).

This sequence joins TRBV7-2 and TRBJ2-1; weak D call: TRBD1 (6 bases). V gave up 1 base and J gave up 6 bases, with 16 bases separating them. Germline V gene lookup returns CDR1 SGHTA and CDR2 FQGNSA. This CDR3 is built from 16 residues. The chain's CDR3 is CASSLGQGHFVNEQFF. The CDR3 DNA reads as TGTGCCAGCAGCTTAGGTCAGGGGCATTTCGTCAATGAGCAGTTCTTC. The full variable domain, rest sourced from reference TRBV7-2 and TRBJ2-1, is GAGVSQSPSNKVTEKGKDVELRCDPISGHTALYWYRQSLGQGLEFLIYFQGNSAPDKSGLPSDRFSAERTGGSVSTLTIQRTQQEDSAVYLCASSLGQGHFVNEQFFGPGTRLTVL.

This clonotype was observed a few times. The chain links TRBV3-1 to TRBJ1-6; 7 positions agree with TRBD1. V shed 5 bases, J shed 11 bases, and the junction held 9 bases outside the gene matches. The CDR3 loop spans 14 amino acids. Germline-derived CDR1 and CDR2 are LGHDT and YNNKEL (reference sequence). CDR3 sequence (DNA): TGTGCCAGCAGCAACATACAGGGGACCGCACCCCTCCACTTT. Amino acids: CASSNIQGTAPLHF. The variable domain in full, with the rest retrieved from reference TRBV3-1 and TRBJ1-6, is DTAVSQTPKYLVTQMGNDKSIKCEQNLGHDTMYWYKQDSKKFLKIMFSYNNKELIINETVPNRFSPKSPDKAHLNLHINSLELGDSAVYFCASSNIQGTAPLHFGNGTRLTVT.

The chain recombines TRBV7-2 with TRBJ2-1; no clear D. V lost 5 bases, J lost 7 bases, and 9 bases lay in between. CDR1 is SGHTA, CDR2 FQGNSA, per germline. This CDR3 comprises 12 residues. Here the CDR3 reads CASSPLTNEQFF. Here the CDR3 DNA reads TGTGCCAGCAGCCCACTTACAAATGAGCAGTTCTTC.

This rearrangement joins TRBV3-1 to TRBJ2-6, with D perhaps TRBD1 (5 bases). Per germline, CDR1 LGHDT and CDR2 YNNKEL (reference sequence). The CDR3 covers 15 residues. Between the trimmed V and J ends, which lost 1 base and 4 bases, there was a span of 8 bases. The chain's CDR3 is CASSQVRTGANVLTF. CDR3 DNA: TGTGCCAGCAGCCAAGTCAGGACAGGGGCCAACGTCCTGACTTTC.

The CDR3 is CASSLDGSAIAKNIQYF. The CDR3 bases are TGCGCCAGCAGCTTGGATGGTAGCGCTATAGCCAAAAACATTCAGTACTTC. V gene TRBV5-1 combines with J gene TRBJ2-4; perhaps TRBD2 as D (5 bases). The V and J ends lost 0 bases and 0 bases respectively, with 13 bases between them. The CDR3 contains 17 residues. Germline assignment: CDR1 SGHRS and CDR2 YFSETQ.

As for this clonotype: One end of the junction is discordant with germline, which a read error may explain. The rearrangement links TRBV12-3 or TRBV12-4 to TRBJ1-6; 10 nucleotides line up with TRBD1. The CDR3 is 14 amino acids. CDR3 loop: CASSLGQGGSPPHF. Written as DNA, the CDR3 is TGTGCCAGCAGCTTAGGACAGGGGGGATCACCCCCCCACTTT.

This clonotype showed up just a few times. CDR3 loop: CASSLGLAGAPSSYNEQFF. The CDR3 bases are TGTGCCAGCAGCTTAGGACTAGCGGGGGCCCCGAGCTCCTACAATGAGCAGTTCTTC. The chain couples TRBV7-8 to TRBJ2-1; TRBD2 aligns across 12 bases. CDR3 length: 19 amino acids. The germline CDR1 and CDR2 sequences are SGHVS and FQNEAQ. V was clipped by 1 base and J by 0 bases; unmatched bases: 7.

This clonotype appeared a few times. The rearrangement links TRBV10-1 to TRBJ2-5, with a possible D match to TRBD2 (6 bases). V lost 4 bases and J lost 4, with 16 bases in between. The CDR3 sequence is 15 residues long. Germline-derived CDR1 and CDR2 are WNHNN and SYGVQD (reference sequence). DNA for the CDR3: TGCGCCAGCAGTGGGAGATTGACTAGTGGAGAGACCCAGTACTTC. Encoded protein: CASSGRLTSGETQYF.

This clonotype has a handful of counts. The gene calls are TRBV7-9 and TRBJ2-7; 9 nucleotides line up with TRBD1. Losses at the gene ends were 3 bases for V and 7 bases for J; bases not matched to a gene: 10. Germline V lookup: CDR1 SEHNR, CDR2 FQNEAQ (reference sequence). CDR3 length equals 15 residues. The CDR3 DNA sequence: TGTGCCAGCAGCTTTTCGGACAGGGGCCCCCTAGAGCAGTACTTC. Protein product: CASSFSDRGPLEQYF. Complete variable domain (other parts from reference TRBV7-9 and TRBJ2-7): DTGVSQNPRHKITKRGQNVTFRCDPISEHNRLYWYRQTLGQGPEFLTYFQNEAQLEKSRLLSDRFSAERPKGSFSTLEIQRTEQGDSAMYLCASSFSDRGPLEQYFGPGTRLTVT.